Sequencing of this T cell receptor (beta chain) was carried out in a study of shared clonotypes between healthy human individuals (dated by TCRdb to the early 2020s). Notes on the research overall: A few men and a couple of women, aged 18 to 49 years, made up the cohort. Per donor, three plates each were used for CD4 naive and CD4 memory, two for CD8 naive, and one for CD8 memory. Blood TCR repertoires of a handful of healthy adults were deeply sequenced to estimate repertoire size and the extent of clonotype sharing between individuals. Libraries were prepared and TCR repertoires were sequenced by different laboratories using diverse techniques, in order to increase sequencing depth and limit assay-specific biases. Each donor's leukapheresis produced roughly between about 0.9 and 9.5 billion PBMCs.

Note on this clone: Its antigen remains unidentified. Per-nucleotide qualities are absent, and no much larger clonotype sits a single base away.

CD8 naive samples were obtained by positive selection for CCR7 among CD45RO-negative cells, yielding a CD45RA+CCR7+ population from which TemRA cells were excluded. The donors were healthy, HIV-negative adults who had no recently reported acute infections or vaccinations. Only Caucasian adults living in Nashville, Tennessee, USA were represented among the donors. Blood was obtained by leukapheresis, after which PBMCs were separated by Ficoll-Histopaque density gradient centrifugation and cryopreserved in liquid nitrogen vapor phase. Analytical flow cytometry was used to check the purity and quantity of every magnetically sorted T cell population. Genomic DNA was isolated from every sorted fraction and measured by UV absorbance on a Nanodrop 2000c. Trimming leaves V shorter by 5 bases and J shorter by 0 bases, with the junction holding 4 bases beyond the gene matches. The germline V gene provides CDR1 MDHEN and CDR2 SYDVKM. Reading from cysteine to phenylalanine, the CDR3 counts 16 amino acids. The sequence is cut down to CDR3 DNA, 48 bases in frame from base 1.

The paper's findings and limits, for the study overall: Compared with non-shared clonotypes, the clonotypes found in all four sorted-subset donors had higher generation probabilities. Sampling was limited to blood, and TCR repertoires in tissue likely differ from TCR repertoires in blood. Rarefaction of sorted-subset datasets indicated incomplete sequencing despite the large sequencing depth. Across several donors, about 5.2% of naive CD4, 3.5% of naive CD8, 2.3% of memory CD4, and over 0.35% of memory CD8 clonotypes were shared. The small number of donors limited the genetic and exposure-history diversity represented. Pairwise subsampling indicated that sequencing depth was expected to affect the degree of clonotype sharing among donors. Naive subsets generally had larger estimated clonotype richness than memory subsets did.

TCR CDR3 regions were amplified from genomic DNA by multiplex PCR using the deep immunoSEQ assay. Extracted genomic DNA from each cell subset was distributed evenly across all wells of several immunoSEQ 96-well plates, and each plate was treated as a replicate. For sorted subsets, approximately 210 ng of genomic DNA, equivalent to some 33,000 T cell genomes, went into each replicate PCR. The purified libraries were quantified using a Qubit 3.0 fluorometer, sized with a Bioanalyzer 2100, and then quantified again using the KAPA Library Quantification kit. Every immunoSEQ 96-well plate was sequenced on a separate single-read 150-cycle Illumina NextSeq 550 flow cell. Regarding the original processing steps: The immunoSEQ output contained only junctional sequences without quality scores, so filtering could not match that applied to full-length reads. Sequences were annotated with PyIR, a Python wrapper for IgBLAST v1.9, and V/J genes and CDR3 were assigned using IMGT germline references. Reads were removed for weak V/J assignments (E-value above 1e-6), missing CDR3, stop codons, out-of-frame junctions, or ambiguous translated residues. A V3J clonotype was defined by an identical inferred V gene, J gene, and CDR3 amino acid sequence. Percentage overlap between repertoires was calculated by dividing the number of shared unique clonotypes by the size of the smaller repertoire. RTK rarefaction, the Chao1 estimator, and Recon v2.1 estimates of unobserved clonotypes were used to assess repertoire richness. OLGA was used to compute generation probabilities for all TCRbeta clonotypes that the gDNA method yielded from a handful of donors. Entries here come from immuneACCESS through TCRdb and include only in-frame sequences with V and J called. Some clones fail to appear in such tables; in the studies checked, an unresolved V gene covers under half of the shortfall, and the cause of the remainder is unknown. V and J calls and clone size are copied from that table; D and trimming were computed from the DNA. The sample table holds some 580,000 clones, of which roughly 98% were seen once. The top ten clonotypes cover roughly 0.29% of the sample.

In this chain, TRBV28 is recombined with TRBJ2-3, and 11 bases in between align with TRBD1. The clonotype was recovered from a man between 25 and 39 years old in good health. Sequenced input: naive CD8+ T cells sorted from blood. Per the publication, the cell subset or site label means: CD45RA+CCR7+. The DNA reads as follows: TGTGCCAGCAGTAACGGACAGGGGGCTAGCACAGATACGCAGTATTTT. Protein translation: CASSNGQGASTDTQYF.